Listed here are 17 T cell receptor beta chains from one sample, sequenced in a study of cytomegalovirus exposure and HLA in healthy donors. A multiplex PCR was run with 60 Vbeta primers and 13 Jbeta primers. Repertoires were generated with immunoSEQ multiplex PCR, while TCRdb's copy carries only in-frame clones and drops some. There are 200,000 to 250,000 clones in the sample; around 83% occur only once, and around 9.6% lies in the top ten. Sequencing was carried out using PBMCs. Receptor source: a woman aged 45-59 years in good health and CMV-seropositive.

The V gene is TRBV18, the J gene TRBJ1-6, with a tentative D call TRBD1 (6 bases). Trimming pared 2 bases from V and 5 bases from J, leaving 10 bases between. The CDR3 covers 15 residues. Germline lookup yields CDR1 KGHSH and CDR2 LQKENI. The CDR3 is CASSPSYRDNSPLHF. The CDR3 DNA follows: TGTGCCAGCTCACCATCTTACAGGGATAATTCACCCCTCCACTTT.

Regarding this clone: The sample holds other DNA sequences that translate to the same CDR3. The chain couples TRBV7-3 to TRBJ2-7; 10 bases line up with TRBD2. Germline V gives CDR1 SGHTA, CDR2 FQGTGA. Unmatched junction bases numbered 1, after V lost 3 bases and J lost 2 bases. CDR3 length: 14 amino acids. This CDR3 is CASSLSGGAYEQYF. The CDR3 nucleotides read TGTGCCAGCAGCTTGAGCGGGGGGGCCTACGAGCAGTACTTC.

A few counts support this clone. The chain links TRBV19 to TRBJ1-1; D gene uncertain. CDR1 and CDR2 (germline): LNHDA, SQIVND (reference sequence). V lost 3 bases and J lost 4, with 18 bases in between. This CDR3 has 16 amino acids. CDR3 residues: CASSIARELGSTEAFF. In DNA form, the CDR3 reads TGTGCCAGTAGTATTGCGAGGGAGCTGGGGAGCACTGAAGCTTTCTTT. Full variable domain (remainder filled in from reference TRBV19 and TRBJ1-1): DGGITQSPKYLFRKEGQNVTLSCEQNLNHDAMYWYRQDPGQGLRLIYYSQIVNDFQKGDIAEGYSVSREKKESFPLTVTSAQKNPTAFYLCASSIARELGSTEAFFGQGTRLTVV.

This rearrangement joins TRBV23-1 to TRBJ1-4; TRBD1 matches 8 bases. TRBV23-1 is an ORF for which the function is uncertain. The CDR3 is 17 residues long. V lost 3 bases and J lost 4; bases outside the gene matches: 10. The DNA of the CDR3 is TGCGCCAGCAGTCACTCCTCGGACAGGGCCAGTAATGAAAAACTGTTTTTT. This gives the protein CASSHSSDRASNEKLFF.

V gene TRBV7-2 combines with J gene TRBJ1-1; maybe TRBD1 (6 bases). V was shortened by 6 bases and J by 1 base, with 21 bases between the two germline ends. The CDR3 extends over 17 amino acids. Germline V lookup: CDR1 SGHTA, CDR2 FQGNSA. CDR3 coding DNA: TGTGCCAGCAGGGCGATACAGGGAAGAAGGGGGAACACTGAAGCTTTCTTT. This gives the protein CASRAIQGRRGNTEAFF.

The chain uses TRBV5-1 and TRBJ1-2, with a weak D call TRBD1 (5 bases). The CDR3 extends over 13 amino acids. Trimming took off 4 bases at V and 0 bases at J, with 7 bases between the two ends. Germline V gives CDR1 SGHRS, CDR2 YFSETQ. The CDR3 loop is CASSLTANYGYTF. In DNA form, the CDR3 reads TGCGCCAGCAGCCTGACAGCTAACTATGGCTACACCTTC. Full variable domain (missing parts from reference TRBV5-1 and TRBJ1-2): KAGVTQTPRYLIKTRGQQVTLSCSPISGHRSVSWYQQTPGQGLQFLFEYFSETQRNKGNFPGRFSGRQFSNSRSEMNVSTLELGDSALYLCASSLTANYGYTFGSGTRLTVV.

The rearrangement links TRBV9 to TRBJ2-2; the match to TRBD2 covers 13 bases. The trim removed 3 bases at V and 3 bases at J, leaving 8 bases unmatched. CDR1 is SGDLS, CDR2 YYNGEE, per germline. There are 18 residues in the CDR3. The CDR3 region is CASSAGTSGAEDTGELFF. The CDR3, as DNA: TGTGCCAGCAGCGCCGGGACTAGCGGGGCCGAGGACACCGGGGAGCTGTTTTTT.

This clone was detected only once. This chain joins TRBV14 and TRBJ1-2; D is unclear. CDR3 length equals 15 residues. V lost 5 bases, J lost 3 bases, and 16 bases lay in between. Germline-derived CDR1 and CDR2 are SGHDN and FVKESK. The CDR3 coding sequence is TGTGCCAGCAGCATAGGCGGCGTGACCTACTATGGCTACACCTTC. It codes for CASSIGGVTYYGYTF.

The V and J genes are TRBV5-1 and TRBJ1-6, with TRBD1 matching over 7 bases. J was trimmed by 6 bases and V by 1 base; bases with no gene match: 7. The CDR3 contains 16 residues. Germline V gene sequence: CDR1 SGHRS, CDR2 YFSETQ. The CDR3 protein is CASSLSPTGTNSPLHF. The DNA of the CDR3 is TGCGCCAGCAGCTTGTCCCCGACAGGGACTAATTCACCCCTCCACTTT.

The V gene is TRBV18, the J gene TRBJ2-7, with TRBD1 matching 9 bases. The CDR3 sequence is 17 residues long. Germline CDR1 reads KGHSH; CDR2 reads LQKENI. The V segment lost 4 bases and the J segment 0 bases; nucleotides outside the gene matches: 10. CDR3 loop: CASSLLARDRDSYEQYF. The CDR3 nucleotides read TGTGCCAGCTCACTCCTTGCTAGGGACAGGGACTCCTACGAGCAGTACTTC.

The chain recombines TRBV7-2 with TRBJ1-2; unclear D gene. CDR1 SGHTA and CDR2 FQGNSA come from the germline V gene. The length of the CDR3 is 13 residues. Between the trimmed V and J ends, which lost 2 bases and 7 bases, there was a span of 11 bases. The CDR3 DNA sequence: TGTGCCAGCAGCTTAATGGACTTGGGTGGCTACACCTTC. This translates into CASSLMDLGGYTF.

The V gene is TRBV30, the J gene TRBJ2-1; D call uncertain. V lost 3 bases to trimming and J lost 1 base, with 16 bases between them. Germline values: CDR1 GTSNPN, CDR2 SVGIG (reference sequence). The CDR3 length is 16 residues. The CDR3 loop is CAWSGGSSGSYNEQFF. In DNA form, the CDR3 reads TGTGCCTGGAGCGGCGGCTCGTCCGGATCCTACAATGAGCAGTTCTTC. Full variable domain (remainder filled in from reference TRBV30 and TRBJ2-1): SQTIHQWPATLVQPVGSPLSLECTVEGTSNPNLYWYRQAAGRGLQLLFYSVGIGQISSEVPQNLSASRPQDRQFILSSKKLLLSDSGFYLCAWSGGSSGSYNEQFFGPGTRLTVL.

Written as DNA, the CDR3 is TGTGCCAGCAGCTTAGGGGGGGGCTTTACTGAAGCTTTCTTT. Its translation is CASSLGGGFTEAFF. V and J are TRBV11-2 and TRBJ1-1, with D possibly matching TRBD1 (6 bases). The CDR3 runs to 14 residues. Looked up from germline, CDR1 is SGHAT and CDR2 is FQNNGV. Trimming took 1 base from V and 5 from J, leaving 11 bases between them.

The rearrangement uses TRBV6-4 and TRBJ1-2, with 9 bases identical to TRBD1. J was trimmed by 4 bases and V by 6 bases; bases with no gene match: 6. The CDR3 is 14 amino acids. Germline V gene sequence: CDR1 MRHNA, CDR2 SNTAGT. CDR3 loop: CASRGTGLSYGYTF. CDR3 nucleotides: TGTGCCAGCAGAGGGACAGGGTTGTCCTATGGCTACACCTTC.

This clone has just one count. The chain is built from TRBV2 and TRBJ2-2, with 11 bases identical to TRBD1. Trimming cost V 5 bases and J 6 bases; bases outside gene matches: 5. From germline, CDR1 is SNHLY and CDR2 FYNNEI. The CDR3 contains 15 residues. CDR3 DNA: TGTGCCAGCAGTTCCGGGACAGGGGGACCCGGGGAGCTGTTTTTT. This translates into CASSSGTGGPGELFF.

The CDR3 sequence: CSASGGPGDYGYTF. The CDR3 region has the DNA TGCAGCGCGTCAGGGGGGCCAGGGGACTATGGCTACACCTTC. The V gene is TRBV29-1, the J gene TRBJ1-2; 7 nucleotides align to TRBD1. The CDR3 length is 14 residues. CDR1 SQVTM and CDR2 ANQGSEA come from the germline V gene. Trimming cost V 7 bases and J 3 bases; bases outside gene matches: 11.

The V and J genes are TRBV5-4 and TRBJ1-1; D not resolved. Looked up from germline, CDR1 is SGHNT and CDR2 is YYREEE (reference sequence). Trimming left V 4 bases short and J 0 bases short, with 4 bases between. This CDR3 contains 12 residues. The CDR3 DNA reads as TGTGCCAGCAGCCCGTTGAACACTGAAGCTTTCTTT. This gives the protein CASSPLNTEAFF. The entire variable domain, with the rest obtained from reference TRBV5-4 and TRBJ1-1, is as follows: ETGVTQSPTHLIKTRGQQVTLRCSSQSGHNTVSWYQQALGQGPQFIFQYYREEENGRGNFPPRFSGLQFPNYSSELNVNALELDDSALYLCASSPLNTEAFFGQGTRLTVV.